These T cell receptor beta chains were read from a single sample in a study of OX40 agonist ivuxolimab in advanced cancers. Repertoires were generated with immunoSEQ multiplex PCR, while TCRdb's copy carries only in-frame clones and drops some. The sample lists fewer than 85,000 clones, around 89% occurring once. This material consisted of CD4+ or CD8+ T cells sorted from blood, taken in a trial of the OX40 agonist ivuxolimab. These TCRs come from an adult with an advanced solid tumor such as melanoma, head and neck, liver or kidney cancer. CDR3s leave out the opening cysteine and the closing phenylalanine or tryptophan. The D gene is left open where the match is weak.

j_gene,v_gene,d_gene,CDR3aa
TRBJ1-2,TRBV27,TRBD1,ASSPAGGNPNYGYT
TRBJ1-4,TRBV5-1,TRBD1,ASRTTTGVTNEKLF
TRBJ1-2,TRBV5-1,TRBD1,ASSRFETGLNYGYT
TRBJ1-3,TRBV13,.,ASSSTGEIGNTIY
TRBJ2-1,TRBV30,TRBD2,AWSNLAGSDEQF
TRBJ1-6,TRBV25-1,TRBD1,ASSEDRGTYNSPLH
TRBJ1-4,TRBV5-6,.,ASSLWRQGNEKLF
TRBJ2-3,TRBV11-2,TRBD2,ASSPSGGAGDTQY
TRBJ1-2,TRBV27,.,ASSLSNRGYGYT
TRBJ1-2,TRBV5-6,.,ASSWGAGDYGYT
TRBJ2-2,TRBV19,.,ASKPITWSNTGELF
TRBJ1-6,TRBV2,TRBD1,ASTGQGISPLH
TRBJ2-2,TRBV5-1,.,ASSGIDTGELF
TRBJ2-5,TRBV25-1,TRBD2,ASSELAGQETQY
TRBJ1-1,TRBV2,.,ASGGREAF
TRBJ1-5,TRBV4-1,.,ASSQGGNDQPQH
TRBJ2-7,TRBV27,TRBD2,ASSLAGDAEQY
TRBJ2-5,TRBV27,.,ASSIADGTQY
TRBJ2-7,TRBV11-1,.,ASSPLPGRGYEQY
TRBJ1-2,TRBV29-1,.,SVEVLGDLTYGYT
TRBJ2-4,TRBV9,.,ASSVATGWEDKNIQY
TRBJ1-1,TRBV11-2,.,ASSPSTGVPKNTEAF
TRBJ2-7,TRBV7-6,.,ASSLGPEQY
TRBJ2-1,TRBV27,TRBD2,ASTTLADPRNEQF
TRBJ2-7,TRBV19,TRBD2,ASSISSGRHEQY
TRBJ2-1,TRBV7-9,TRBD2,ASSSGLAGDNEQF
TRBJ2-3,TRBV10-1,TRBD2,ASSLTSGSFTDTQY
TRBJ2-2,TRBV15,.,ATSMRGVDTGELF
.,TRBV4-1,.,ASSQEEGRFYEQY
TRBJ2-1,TRBV11-3,TRBD1,ASSHRDRDNEQF
TRBJ2-1,TRBV5-1,.,ASSLAGSEQF
TRBJ1-4,TRBV4-1,.,ASSFPPRRATNEKLF
TRBJ1-5,TRBV7-9,TRBD1,ASSSSYRGRDQPQH
TRBJ1-6,TRBV11-2,.,ASRVGGSPLH
TRBJ1-1,TRBV20-1,TRBD1,SARYGTDDF
TRBJ1-1,TRBV10-3,.,AIGVRGSETEAF
TRBJ1-3,TRBV10-3,TRBD1,AISESMGQGRPGNTIY
TRBJ2-1,TRBV9,.,ASSGGITYNEQF
TRBJ2-5,TRBV10-3,.,AISESLQSWETQY
TRBJ1-1,TRBV11-2,.,ASSLDEIAEAF
TRBJ2-7,TRBV7-6,.,ASSSGWGPEQY
TRBJ2-7,TRBV6-1,TRBD1,ASRPRDRVYEQY
TRBJ1-5,TRBV6-1,.,ASVGPINQPQH
TRBJ2-3,TRBV4-1,TRBD2,ASSQGLRGSGGDTQY
TRBJ2-5,TRBV5-4,TRBD1,ASSQSHRDRRETQY
TRBJ1-5,TRBV10-3,.,AISESTGPYMPQH
TRBJ2-2,TRBV29-1,TRBD1,SAYRGLELF
TRBJ1-4,TRBV9,TRBD1,ASSAGTGTGSEKLF
TRBJ2-1,TRBV5-5,.,ASSGASNEQF
TRBJ2-1,TRBV5-5,.,ASSLVWQGSYNEQF
TRBJ2-7,TRBV14,TRBD2,ASKTSGSYEQY
TRBJ2-1,TRBV13,.,ASSGESNEQF
TRBJ2-2,TRBV2,TRBD2,ASSEGLAGTGELF